This T cell receptor (beta chain) was recovered during a study of tissue T cells after allogeneic stem cell transplantation. The V gene end was trimmed by 4 bases and the J gene end by 3 bases; junction bases not matched to a gene: 4. The germline gives CDR1 LGHDT, CDR2 YNNKQL (reference sequence). The CDR3 is 14 residues long. Study-wide findings and caveats: Anatomically similar tissues had similar TCR repertoires within each patient. In patients and mice, blood and spleen missed much of tissue repertoire. The patient cohort was small and clinically heterogeneous, with limited sampling depth. Few T cell clones were shared across patients, but motif clusters showed tissue-specific shared signatures.

As concerns this clone: Its cognate antigen is unknown. Mouse germline and gene names are used. The CDR3 end falls 1 residue outside the read, so it is completed with the germline J gene.

Sequenced by immunoSEQ multiplex PCR; TCRdb stores in-frame clones only, minus some. The table shows just over 20,000 clones, with about 70% occurring only once. J is TRBJ2-5 and V is TRBV4; 7 bases are shared with TRBD2. The receptor was derived from a female BALB/c mouse in good health. Strain haplotype at MHC: H2-d. The sample taken for sequencing was blood. The sequenced part of the CDR3 DNA is TGTGCCAGCAGCTTCCGACTGGGTCAAGACACCCAGTAC. This sequence encodes CASSFRLGQDTQY. From start to end, the CDR3 is CASSFRLGQDTQYF.